A selection of T cell receptor beta chains follows, all from one sample in a study of Ad26.COV2.S vaccination and SARS-CoV-2 variants. Profiling relied on immunoSEQ multiplex PCR, and the TCRdb table lists in-frame clones only, not all of them. The table shows roughly 380,000 clones, with about 91% occurring only once. The sequences come from peripheral blood, collected after recovery from COVID-19. These receptors were collected from a human donor who had recovered from COVID-19. The CDR3 runs from the conserved cysteine through the conserved F or W. The D gene is left open where the match is weak. Not every row has a clone size; where given, it reads once, few, many or a size class.

V gene: TRBV7-9
D gene: TRBD1
J gene: TRBJ1-4
clone size: -
CDR3 DNA: TGTGCCAGCAGCAGAGGACAGGGTGCTAATGAAAAACTGTTTTTT
CDR3 protein: CASSRGQGANEKLFF

V gene: TRBV9
D gene: -
J gene: TRBJ1-1
clone size: few
CDR3 DNA: TGTGCCAGCAGCGTAGTTGCGGGGAACACTGAAGCTTTCTTT
CDR3 protein: CASSVVAGNTEAFF

V gene: TRBV12-3/TRBV12-4
D gene: -
J gene: TRBJ2-7
clone size: -
CDR3 DNA: TGTGCCAGCAGTTTGGGGCCTGACGGGGAGCAGTACTTC
CDR3 protein: CASSLGPDGEQYF

V gene: TRBV19
D gene: -
J gene: TRBJ2-1
clone size: -
CDR3 DNA: TGTGCCAGTAGTACTCATCAGGGTATTGGCTCCTACAATGAGCAGTTCTTC
CDR3 protein: CASSTHQGIGSYNEQFF

V gene: TRBV14
D gene: TRBD1
J gene: TRBJ2-7
clone size: -
CDR3 DNA: TGTGCCAGCAGCCAAGTAGGACAGGGGGCCGTCGAGCAGTACTTC
CDR3 protein: CASSQVGQGAVEQYF

V gene: TRBV5-6
D gene: -
J gene: TRBJ2-3
clone size: -
CDR3 DNA: TGTGCCAGCAGCTTGGGACTGGAAAAAGATACGCAGTATTTT
CDR3 protein: CASSLGLEKDTQYF

V gene: TRBV24-1
D gene: TRBD1
J gene: TRBJ1-5
clone size: -
CDR3 DNA: TGTGCCACCCCTTTGTTGGCAGGGGGCGATGGCAATCAGCCCCAGCATTTT
CDR3 protein: CATPLLAGGDGNQPQHF

V gene: TRBV19
D gene: -
J gene: TRBJ1-6
clone size: -
CDR3 DNA: TGTGCCAGTAGTAGAACAGGCTCTAATTCACCCCTCCACTTT
CDR3 protein: CASSRTGSNSPLHF

V gene: TRBV11-2
D gene: TRBD1
J gene: TRBJ1-3
clone size: -
CDR3 DNA: TGTGCCAGCAGCGGGGACAGTCTGGCAGGAAACACCATATATTTT
CDR3 protein: CASSGDSLAGNTIYF

V gene: TRBV19
D gene: -
J gene: TRBJ1-1
clone size: once
CDR3 DNA: TGTGCCAGTAGTTCCCCCGGCACACCCCAGAACACTGAAGCTTTCTTT
CDR3 protein: CASSSPGTPQNTEAFF

V gene: TRBV7-2
D gene: TRBD1
J gene: TRBJ1-1
clone size: -
CDR3 DNA: TGTGCCAGCAGCGCCGACAGGGTAAAAACTGAAGCTTTCTTT
CDR3 protein: CASSADRVKTEAFF

V gene: TRBV4-2
D gene: TRBD1
J gene: TRBJ2-2
clone size: -
CDR3 DNA: TGTGCCAGCAGCCAATACACCCCCGGGACAGATGCGAACACCGGGGAGCTGTTTTTT
CDR3 protein: CASSQYTPGTDANTGELFF

V gene: TRBV6-4
D gene: -
J gene: TRBJ2-2
clone size: -
CDR3 DNA: TGTGCCAGCAGCCTAGAGGGGGACGGGGAGCTGTTTTTT
CDR3 protein: CASSLEGDGELFF

V gene: TRBV10-1
D gene: -
J gene: TRBJ1-1
clone size: few
CDR3 DNA: TGCGCCAGCAGTGAGTCCACGATCCAGGGGGAAGCTTTCTTT
CDR3 protein: CASSESTIQGEAFF

V gene: TRBV7-8
D gene: -
J gene: TRBJ2-7
clone size: -
CDR3 DNA: TGTGCCAGCAGCTTAGTTGGAGGGGTACGGGACGAGCAGTACTTC
CDR3 protein: CASSLVGGVRDEQYF

V gene: TRBV25-1
D gene: -
J gene: TRBJ1-2
clone size: -
CDR3 DNA: TGTGCCAGCAGTGAATTGAATGGTGTGCGAGGCTATGGCTACACCTTC
CDR3 protein: CASSELNGVRGYGYTF

V gene: TRBV4-1
D gene: -
J gene: TRBJ1-3
clone size: few
CDR3 DNA: TGCGCCAGCAGCCAAGTACAGAGCTCTGGAAACACCATATATTTT
CDR3 protein: CASSQVQSSGNTIYF

V gene: TRBV4-1
D gene: TRBD1
J gene: TRBJ1-4
clone size: -
CDR3 DNA: TGCGCCAGCAGCCGGGCAGACAGGGGTACTAATGAAAAACTGTTTTTT
CDR3 protein: CASSRADRGTNEKLFF

V gene: TRBV28
D gene: TRBD1
J gene: TRBJ2-4
clone size: -
CDR3 DNA: TGTGCCAGCAGGACAGGGGAAACCAAAAACATTCAGTACTTC
CDR3 protein: CASRTGETKNIQYF

V gene: TRBV5-6
D gene: -
J gene: TRBJ2-5
clone size: -
CDR3 DNA: TGTGCCAGCAGCCTTACTAAGGGGGGTAGGGAGACCCAGTACTTC
CDR3 protein: CASSLTKGGRETQYF

V gene: TRBV27
D gene: -
J gene: TRBJ2-6
clone size: -
CDR3 DNA: TGTGCCAGTAAGGGAGTAGGTCACTCTGGGGCCAACGTCCTGACTTTC
CDR3 protein: CASKGVGHSGANVLTF

V gene: TRBV29-1
D gene: -
J gene: TRBJ2-5
clone size: -
CDR3 DNA: TGCAGCGTTGATCAGAACCCTCGACCAGCGACCCAGTACTTC
CDR3 protein: CSVDQNPRPATQYF

V gene: TRBV3-1/TRBV3-2
D gene: -
J gene: TRBJ1-2
clone size: -
CDR3 DNA: TGTGCCAGCAGCTCCGTGTCTTGGCACTACACCTTC
CDR3 protein: CASSSVSWHYTF

V gene: TRBV5-5
D gene: -
J gene: TRBJ1-1
clone size: -
CDR3 DNA: TGTGCCAGCAGCTTGTCAGGAGATGGCACTGAAGCTTTCTTT
CDR3 protein: CASSLSGDGTEAFF

V gene: TRBV6-2/TRBV6-3
D gene: -
J gene: TRBJ1-1
clone size: -
CDR3 DNA: TGTGCCAGCAGTTACGAGGTAACCTCGTTCACTGAAGCTTTCTTT
CDR3 protein: CASSYEVTSFTEAFF

V gene: TRBV6-5
D gene: -
J gene: TRBJ1-2
clone size: -
CDR3 DNA: TGTGCCAGCAACCCAGGCGGGGGGTCCTATGGCTACACCTTC
CDR3 protein: CASNPGGGSYGYTF

V gene: TRBV7-2
D gene: -
J gene: TRBJ2-1
clone size: once
CDR3 DNA: TGTGCCAGCAGCTTAGCGCTCTACAATGAGCAGTTCTTC
CDR3 protein: CASSLALYNEQFF

V gene: TRBV11-2
D gene: TRBD1
J gene: TRBJ1-5
clone size: -
CDR3 DNA: TGTGCCAGCAGCCTCGGACAGGGGGGTCAGCCCCAGCATTTT
CDR3 protein: CASSLGQGGQPQHF

V gene: TRBV19
D gene: -
J gene: TRBJ2-1
clone size: -
CDR3 DNA: TGTGCCAGTAGTCCGCGGGACAGCTTAGCTTTTAATGAGCAGTTCTTC
CDR3 protein: CASSPRDSLAFNEQFF

V gene: TRBV19
D gene: -
J gene: TRBJ1-1
clone size: -
CDR3 DNA: TGTGCCAGTATAGGGACCTTATCTGAAGCTTTCTTT
CDR3 protein: CASIGTLSEAFF

V gene: TRBV11-2
D gene: TRBD2
J gene: TRBJ2-3
clone size: -
CDR3 DNA: TGTGCCAGCAGCTCCGGGGGGGGCCAGGCAGATACGCAGTATTTT
CDR3 protein: CASSSGGGQADTQYF

V gene: TRBV12-5
D gene: -
J gene: TRBJ2-7
clone size: -
CDR3 DNA: TGTGCTAGTGGCCCCGTACAGGGATCCTACGAGCAGTACTTC
CDR3 protein: CASGPVQGSYEQYF

V gene: TRBV6-5
D gene: TRBD1
J gene: TRBJ1-1
clone size: -
CDR3 DNA: TGTGCCAGCAGCAAAAGGGAAGGGGGCGAAGCTTTCTTT
CDR3 protein: CASSKREGGEAFF

V gene: TRBV13
D gene: -
J gene: TRBJ2-1
clone size: -
CDR3 DNA: TGTGCCAGCAGCCCGGGGACCAGCAGTGATGAGCAGTTCTTC
CDR3 protein: CASSPGTSSDEQFF

V gene: TRBV18
D gene: -
J gene: TRBJ1-2
clone size: many
CDR3 DNA: TGTGCCAGCTCACCGGCCCCAAACTATGGCTACACCTTC
CDR3 protein: CASSPAPNYGYTF

V gene: TRBV12-5
D gene: -
J gene: TRBJ1-3
clone size: once
CDR3 DNA: TGTGCTAGTGGTTTGGTAAGGAAGACCGGAAACACCATATATTTT
CDR3 protein: CASGLVRKTGNTIYF

V gene: TRBV7-7
D gene: -
J gene: TRBJ2-5
clone size: -
CDR3 DNA: TGTGCTAGCAGCACGACGCCCTTTGGAACTAGTTTCCAAGAGACCCAGTACTTC
CDR3 protein: CASSTTPFGTSFQETQYF

V gene: TRBV12-3/TRBV12-4
D gene: TRBD1
J gene: TRBJ1-1
clone size: -
CDR3 DNA: TGTGCCAGCAGGACCTACAGGGGAACTGAAGCTTTCTTT
CDR3 protein: CASRTYRGTEAFF

V gene: TRBV29-1
D gene: -
J gene: TRBJ2-5
clone size: -
CDR3 DNA: TGCAGCGTTGCTACAGGAGAAGAGACCCAGTACTTC
CDR3 protein: CSVATGEETQYF

V gene: TRBV9
D gene: -
J gene: TRBJ1-3
clone size: -
CDR3 DNA: TGTGCCAGCAGCACCGAGGGGGGGGCGGCTGGAAACACCATATATTTT
CDR3 protein: CASSTEGGAAGNTIYF

V gene: TRBV6-1
D gene: -
J gene: TRBJ1-2
clone size: -
CDR3 DNA: TGTGCCAGCAGTGAAGGGTCCAGATCTAACTATGGCTACACCTTC
CDR3 protein: CASSEGSRSNYGYTF

V gene: TRBV10-3
D gene: -
J gene: TRBJ2-7
clone size: -
CDR3 DNA: TGTGCCATCAGGGTACTCGGCGTGGGGGCCGACGAGCAGTACTTC
CDR3 protein: CAIRVLGVGADEQYF

V gene: TRBV25-1
D gene: -
J gene: TRBJ1-2
clone size: once
CDR3 DNA: TGTGCCAGCAGTGAAATGGTTTCTAACTATGGCTACACCTTC
CDR3 protein: CASSEMVSNYGYTF

V gene: TRBV5-1
D gene: TRBD2
J gene: TRBJ2-3
clone size: -
CDR3 DNA: TGCGCCAGCAGCCCGGTGGGGGGAGGGTTCACAGATACGCAGTATTTT
CDR3 protein: CASSPVGGGFTDTQYF

V gene: TRBV12-3/TRBV12-4
D gene: TRBD1
J gene: TRBJ2-1
clone size: -
CDR3 DNA: TGTGCCAGCAGCGGACAGGGGTACGGGCAGTTCTTC
CDR3 protein: CASSGQGYGQFF

V gene: TRBV6-6
D gene: -
J gene: TRBJ2-7
clone size: once
CDR3 DNA: TGTGCCAGCGGTCCCGGGACGATTAGCTACTCCGAGCAGTACTTC
CDR3 protein: CASGPGTISYSEQYF

V gene: TRBV3-1/TRBV3-2
D gene: -
J gene: TRBJ1-3
clone size: few
CDR3 DNA: TGTGCCAGCAGCCTAGGGACTTCTGACACCATATATTTT
CDR3 protein: CASSLGTSDTIYF

V gene: TRBV6-5
D gene: TRBD1
J gene: TRBJ1-2
clone size: -
CDR3 DNA: TGTGCCAGCACATCGACAGGGTATTCGAACTATGGCTACACCTTC
CDR3 protein: CASTSTGYSNYGYTF

V gene: TRBV9
D gene: TRBD2
J gene: TRBJ2-2
clone size: -
CDR3 DNA: TGTGCCAGCAGCGTACAGCTAGCGGGGGTGAACACCGGGGAGCTGTTTTTT
CDR3 protein: CASSVQLAGVNTGELFF

V gene: TRBV24-1
D gene: -
J gene: TRBJ2-3
clone size: -
CDR3 DNA: TGTGCCACCAGTGATTCTACAGGGCCCAGCACAGATACGCAGTATTTT
CDR3 protein: CATSDSTGPSTDTQYF

V gene: TRBV7-8
D gene: -
J gene: TRBJ2-1
clone size: once
CDR3 DNA: TGTGCCAGCAGCCGAGTCACAGGAGCCTCCTACAATGAGCAGTTCTTC
CDR3 protein: CASSRVTGASYNEQFF

V gene: TRBV7-2
D gene: -
J gene: TRBJ1-1
clone size: -
CDR3 DNA: TGTGCCAGCAGGAGGGACAACATTATGAACACTGAAGCTTTCTTT
CDR3 protein: CASRRDNIMNTEAFF

V gene: TRBV5-5
D gene: -
J gene: TRBJ2-7
clone size: -
CDR3 DNA: TGTGCCAGCAGCTTGGTACGCCACTCCTACGAGCAGTACTTC
CDR3 protein: CASSLVRHSYEQYF